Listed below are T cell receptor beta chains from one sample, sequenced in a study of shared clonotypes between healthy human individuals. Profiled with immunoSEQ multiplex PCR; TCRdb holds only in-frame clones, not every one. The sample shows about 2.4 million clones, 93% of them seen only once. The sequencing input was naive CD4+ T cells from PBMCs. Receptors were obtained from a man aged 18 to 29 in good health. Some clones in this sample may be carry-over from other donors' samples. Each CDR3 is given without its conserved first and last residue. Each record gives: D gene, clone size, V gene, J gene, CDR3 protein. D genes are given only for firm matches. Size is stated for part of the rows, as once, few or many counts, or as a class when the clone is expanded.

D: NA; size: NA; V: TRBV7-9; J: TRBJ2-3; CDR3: ASSLEVWRRTDTQY
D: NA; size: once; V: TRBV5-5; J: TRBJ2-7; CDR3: ASSRTGDRFEQY
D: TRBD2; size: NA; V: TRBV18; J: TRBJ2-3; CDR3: ASSPRRGLGQTDTQY
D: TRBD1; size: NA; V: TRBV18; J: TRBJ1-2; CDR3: ASSHGTGEDGYT
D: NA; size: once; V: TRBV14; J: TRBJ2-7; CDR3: ASNLGQGISYEQY
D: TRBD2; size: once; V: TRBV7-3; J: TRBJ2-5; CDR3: ASSLGVSGRAGETQY
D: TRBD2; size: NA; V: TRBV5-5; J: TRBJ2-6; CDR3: ASSPGQGGFYFSGANVLT
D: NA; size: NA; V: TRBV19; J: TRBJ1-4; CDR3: ASSITDRGF
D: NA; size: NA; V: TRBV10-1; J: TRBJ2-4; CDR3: ASSEGQGRRIQY
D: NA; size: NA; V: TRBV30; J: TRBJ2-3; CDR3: AWRSTDTQY
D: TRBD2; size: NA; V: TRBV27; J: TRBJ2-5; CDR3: ASSASSGLVIETQY
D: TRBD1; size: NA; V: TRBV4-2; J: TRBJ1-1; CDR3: ASSHDLKQGSTEAF
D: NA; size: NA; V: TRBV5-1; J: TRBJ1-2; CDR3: ASSPSGLVNYGYT
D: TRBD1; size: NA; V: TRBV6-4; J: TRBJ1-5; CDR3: ASRGQVRTGWSNQPQH
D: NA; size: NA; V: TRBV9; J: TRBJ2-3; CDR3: ASSRLTTDTQY
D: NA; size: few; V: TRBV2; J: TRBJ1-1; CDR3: ASCQDGNTEAF
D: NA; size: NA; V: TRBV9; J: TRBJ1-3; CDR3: ASSVVGTGNTIY
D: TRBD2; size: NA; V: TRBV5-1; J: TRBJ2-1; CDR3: ASSSYRLAREGNEQF
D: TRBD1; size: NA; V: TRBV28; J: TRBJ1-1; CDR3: ASSQIQGGNTEAF
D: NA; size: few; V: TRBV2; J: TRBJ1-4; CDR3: ASSLSQGGGEKLF
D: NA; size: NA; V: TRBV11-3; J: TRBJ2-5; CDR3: ASSLTGGAGETQY
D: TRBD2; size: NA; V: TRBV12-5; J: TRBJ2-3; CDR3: ASGFNGTSGRQY
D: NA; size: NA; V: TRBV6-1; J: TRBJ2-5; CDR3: ASSEALRGTQY
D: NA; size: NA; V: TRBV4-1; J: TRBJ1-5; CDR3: ASSQWTSSNQPQH
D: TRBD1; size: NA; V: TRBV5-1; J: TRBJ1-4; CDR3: ASSLEDRYNEKLF
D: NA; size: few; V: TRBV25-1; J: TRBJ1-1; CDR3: ASTVNTEAF
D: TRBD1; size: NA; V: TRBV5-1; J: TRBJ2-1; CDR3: ASSFTTGGYEQF